This TCR beta chain emerged from a study of T cells in Graves' hyperthyroidism and ophthalmopathy. Study-level results: Ophthalmopathy was told apart from stable hyperthyroidism by a 13 V-J model. Most thyroid clonotypes expanded above 0.001 appeared in blood too.

V was cut by 1 base and J by 3 bases, with 17 bases left in between. Germline-derived CDR1 and CDR2 are KGHDR and SFDVKD. This CDR3 comprises 17 residues. RNA transcripts gave rise to amplified TCR beta CDR3 regions. In the first-round RT-PCR of the TCR CDR3, the HTBI primer set was used. MiXCR was run by TCRdb on the multiplex PCR reads, yielding one entry per CDR3 protein. The sample records about 510,000 distinct CDR3 sequences, around 15% being singletons. Pregnant or lactating patients were excluded, as were those with uncontrolled infection or other autoimmune disease. Around 10 ml of fresh peripheral blood supplied the PBMCs. Only a few counts were recorded for this clonotype. No antigen is known for it.

This TCR derives from a woman aged 40-49 years with Graves' hyperthyroidism. The sequencing sample was made of blood. The chain has TRBV24-1 and TRBJ2-5, with a possible D match to TRBD1 (5 bases). CDR3 sequence reads: CATSDFFLRQIKETQYF. CDR3 coding DNA: TGTGCCACCAGTGATTTTTTTCTAAGACAGATTAAAGAGACCCAGTACTTC.